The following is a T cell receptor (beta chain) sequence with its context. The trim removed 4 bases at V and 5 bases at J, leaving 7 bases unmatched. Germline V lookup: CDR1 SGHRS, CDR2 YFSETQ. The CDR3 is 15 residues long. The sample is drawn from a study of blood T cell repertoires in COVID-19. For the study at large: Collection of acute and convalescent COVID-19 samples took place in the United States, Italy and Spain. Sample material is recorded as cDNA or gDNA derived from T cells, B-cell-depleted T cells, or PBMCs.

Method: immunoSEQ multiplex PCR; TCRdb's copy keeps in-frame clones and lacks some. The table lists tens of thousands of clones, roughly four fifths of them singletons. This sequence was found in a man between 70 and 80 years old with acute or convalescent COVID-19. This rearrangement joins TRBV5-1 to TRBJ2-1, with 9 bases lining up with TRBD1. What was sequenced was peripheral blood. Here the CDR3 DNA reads TGCGCCAGCAGCCTAGGACAGGGGAGGGACAATGAGCAGTTCTTC. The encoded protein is CASSLGQGRDNEQFF.